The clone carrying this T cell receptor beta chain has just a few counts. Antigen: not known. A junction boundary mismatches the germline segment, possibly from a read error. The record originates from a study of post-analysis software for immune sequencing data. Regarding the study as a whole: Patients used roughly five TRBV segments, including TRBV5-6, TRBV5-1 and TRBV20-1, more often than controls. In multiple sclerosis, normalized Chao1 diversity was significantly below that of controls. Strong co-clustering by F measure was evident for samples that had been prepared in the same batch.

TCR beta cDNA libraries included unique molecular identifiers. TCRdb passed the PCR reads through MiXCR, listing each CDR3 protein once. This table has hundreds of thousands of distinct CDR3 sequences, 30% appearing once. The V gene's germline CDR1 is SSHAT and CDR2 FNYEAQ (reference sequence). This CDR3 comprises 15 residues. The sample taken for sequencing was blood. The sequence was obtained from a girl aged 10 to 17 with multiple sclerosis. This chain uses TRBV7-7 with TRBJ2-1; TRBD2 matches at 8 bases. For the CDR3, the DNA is TGTGCTAGCAGCCCTGCCTGGGGACTAGGTTATGAGCAGTTCTTC. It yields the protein CASSPAWGLGYEQFF.